This TCR beta chain was sequenced in a study of T-cell reconstitution after alpha-beta-depleted transplantation in children. This CDR3 spans 16 amino acids. The germline V gene encodes CDR1 SGHRS and CDR2 YFSETQ. V lost 0 bases to trimming and J lost 0 bases, with 10 bases between them. This sample's TCRbeta library carried unique molecular identifier barcodes. TCRdb itself ran the PCR reads through MiXCR, one entry per CDR3 protein. The sample consists of some 400,000 distinct CDR3 sequences, around 21% of them appearing once. The source is a human donor who donated a stem cell graft to a child with acute myeloid leukemia. The sequencing used PBMCs from the stem cell graft donor, collected from the stem cell graft. The genes are TRBV5-1 and TRBJ1-3; no firm D call. In DNA, the CDR3 is TGCGCCAGCAGCTTGGAACGGCAGATCTCTGGAAACACCATATATTTT. Encoded protein: CASSLERQISGNTIYF.